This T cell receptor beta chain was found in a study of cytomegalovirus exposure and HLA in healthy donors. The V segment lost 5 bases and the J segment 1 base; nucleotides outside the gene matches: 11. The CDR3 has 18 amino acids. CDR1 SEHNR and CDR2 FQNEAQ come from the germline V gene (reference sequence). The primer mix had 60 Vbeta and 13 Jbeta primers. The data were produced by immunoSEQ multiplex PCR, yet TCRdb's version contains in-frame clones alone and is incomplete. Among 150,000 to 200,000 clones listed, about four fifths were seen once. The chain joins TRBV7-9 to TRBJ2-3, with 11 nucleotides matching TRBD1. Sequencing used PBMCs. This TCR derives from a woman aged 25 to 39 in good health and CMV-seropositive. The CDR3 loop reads CASSPRDRGREGTDTQYF. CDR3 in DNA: TGTGCCAGCAGCCCCCGGGACAGGGGGAGGGAGGGCACAGATACGCAGTATTTT.